The 9 T cell receptor beta chains below all came from one sample that was sequenced in a study of blood T cell repertoires in COVID-19. Assay used: immunoSEQ multiplex PCR; TCRdb lists only in-frame clones, some missing. The data show about 160,000 clones, around 82% seen once. The sample comprised peripheral blood. Every receptor here comes from a woman between 35 and 50 years old with COVID-19, enrolled during active disease.

The gene calls are TRBV7-9 and TRBJ2-7, with D perhaps TRBD2 (6 bases). CDR1 is SEHNR and CDR2 is FQNEAQ in the germline V gene (reference sequence). V was clipped by 6 bases and J by 0 bases, with 21 bases between them. The CDR3 runs to 17 residues. This CDR3 reads CASSSRGGRMNSYEQYF. As DNA, the CDR3 is TGTGCCAGCAGTTCAAGGGGAGGCAGAATGAACTCCTACGAGCAGTACTTC.

This clone was seen more than once but under ten times. The chain is built from TRBV3-1 (or the pseudogene TRBV3-2) and TRBJ1-2; D is unresolved. The CDR3 is 13 amino acids. V was shortened by 3 bases and J by 4 bases, with 9 bases between the two germline ends. Germline V gene sequence: CDR1 LGHDT, CDR2 YNNKEL (reference sequence). In nucleotides, the CDR3 is TGTGCCAGCAGCCATGTCAGTCTCTATGGCTACACCTTC. Residues: CASSHVSLYGYTF.

The chain has TRBV4-1 and TRBJ2-3; 10 bases fit TRBD2. This CDR3 is 17 amino acids long. Per the germline V gene, CDR1 is MGHRA and CDR2 is YSYEKL. With 1 base clipped from V and 2 bases from J, the junction kept 6 bases outside the gene matches. CDR3 sequence reads: CASSQVRSGRDTDTQYF. CDR3 sequence (DNA): TGCGCCAGCAGCCAAGTAAGAAGCGGGAGGGACACAGATACGCAGTATTTT.

In this sample, this clone turned up a few times. The chain couples TRBV2 to TRBJ1-5; possible D gene TRBD1, 5 bases. The V end lost 7 bases, the J end lost 6 bases, and 10 bases lay between the germline ends. Germline V gene data show CDR1 as SNHLY and CDR2 as FYNNEI. The CDR3 totals 12 residues. The chain's CDR3 is CASNQGTQPQHF. The CDR3 bases are TGTGCCAGCAATCAGGGCACTCAGCCCCAGCATTTT.

The rearrangement uses TRBV7-9 and TRBJ2-1, with 9 bases matching TRBD2. The length of the CDR3 is 18 residues. The V segment lost 1 base and the J segment 4 bases; nucleotides outside the gene matches: 11. Germline CDR1 and CDR2: SEHNR and FQNEAQ (reference sequence). The CDR3 bases are TGTGCCAGCAGCTTAGGTGTTAGCGGGAGTCCCTTATACAATGAGCAGTTCTTC. Protein: CASSLGVSGSPLYNEQFF. Filled out from reference TRBV7-9 and TRBJ2-1, the complete variable domain reads DTGVSQNPRHKITKRGQNVTFRCDPISEHNRLYWYRQTLGQGPEFLTYFQNEAQLEKSRLLSDRFSAERPKGSFSTLEIQRTEQGDSAMYLCASSLGVSGSPLYNEQFFGPGTRLTVL.

The chain uses TRBV21-1 and TRBJ1-2; the DNA was not used to check the table's D call, TRBD1. TRBV21-1 is deemed a pseudogene. This CDR3 comprises 14 residues. CDR3 nucleotides: TGTGCCAGCAGCTCCCGGGACAGATACTATGGCTACACCTTC. Amino acids: CASSSRDRYYGYTF.

This clone was seen only once. The rearrangement joins TRBV25-1 to TRBJ1-3; D uncertain. CDR3 length equals 14 residues. CDR1 and CDR2 (germline): MGHDK, SYGVNS. V lost 5 bases and J 0 bases, leaving 8 bases between the germline ends. The CDR3 DNA follows: TGTGCCAGCAGTAATCGGTTCTCTGGAAACACCATATATTTT. Translating it yields CASSNRFSGNTIYF.

This clone is a singleton in its sample. V gene TRBV7-2 combines with J gene TRBJ2-5; 10 bases line up with TRBD1. The junction had 9 bases not matched to a gene; V was cut back by 3 bases and J by 5 bases. The germline V gene has CDR1 SGHTA and CDR2 FQGNSA. The CDR3 covers 16 residues. The DNA for the CDR3 is TGTGCCAGCAGCTTCCAAGGGACAGGGGTGCGGGAGACCCAGTACTTC. This translates into CASSFQGTGVRETQYF.

This clone was counted only a few times. The chain recombines TRBV11-3 with TRBJ2-1; the D gene is possibly TRBD2 (5 bases). The CDR3 contains 15 residues. The V end lost 1 base, the J end lost 6 bases, and 13 bases lay between the germline ends. Germline CDR1 and CDR2: SGHNT and YENEEA. The chain's CDR3 is CASSLGPSRGNEQFF. CDR3 DNA sequence: TGTGCCAGCAGCTTAGGGCCGTCTCGGGGCAATGAGCAGTTCTTC.